These T cell receptor beta chains were read from a single sample in a study of blood T cell repertoires in COVID-19. Using immunoSEQ multiplex PCR, the repertoire was profiled, and TCRdb retains in-frame clones only, with some absent. The table records 250,000 to 350,000 clones, around 81% of them present only once. Sequencing was done on a sample of peripheral blood. These receptors were collected from an older person with COVID-19, enrolled during active disease. Each CDR3 is given with its conserved first and last residue. The D gene is left open where the match is weak. Expanded clones are given a class, and other clones once, few, many or no size at all.

d_gene | j_gene | abundance | v_gene | CDR3nt | CDR3aa
. | TRBJ1-4 | . | TRBV6-2/TRBV6-3 | TGTGCCAGCAGTTCCCCGGGACAATGGAATGAAAAACTGTTTTTT | CASSSPGQWNEKLFF
. | TRBJ1-2 | few | TRBV3-1/TRBV3-2 | TGTGCCAGCAGCCGAATGACAGATGGCTACACCTTC | CASSRMTDGYTF
. | TRBJ1-6 | . | TRBV9 | TGTGCCAGCAGCGCCCGGGTCGATAATTCACCCCTCCACTTT | CASSARVDNSPLHF
. | TRBJ1-2 | . | TRBV6-6 | TGTGCCAGCAGTTACGGGCCAGTTGGTGGCTACACCTTC | CASSYGPVGGYTF
TRBD2 | TRBJ2-2 | . | TRBV7-6 | TGTGCCAGCAGCTCGAACGCCGGGACTAGCGCCGGGGAGCTGTTTTTT | CASSSNAGTSAGELFF
. | TRBJ2-2 | . | TRBV27 | TGTGCCAGCAGTTTTAGCGTTATCGGCGGGGAGCTGTTTTTT | CASSFSVIGGELFF
TRBD2 | TRBJ2-7 | few | TRBV28 | TGTGCCAGCAGTTTCGGTGCGGGAGTTAGGGAGCAGTACTTC | CASSFGAGVREQYF
TRBD1 | TRBJ2-2 | . | TRBV7-2 | TGTGCCAGCAGCTTAGCAGGTCACAGGGGGCTGCAAACCGGGGAGCTGTTTTTT | CASSLAGHRGLQTGELFF
. | TRBJ2-1 | . | TRBV7-3 | TGTGCCAGCAGCTCCCGACTAGGCCGAGACAATGAGCAGTTCTTC | CASSSRLGRDNEQFF
TRBD1 | TRBJ1-1 | many | TRBV3-1/TRBV3-2 | TGTGCCAGCAGCCATGCCAGGGGGTGGACTGAAGCTTTCTTT | CASSHARGWTEAFF
. | TRBJ2-1 | . | TRBV29-1 | TGCAGCGTTCCACCTAGGGGAAGTAGTACAGGAGAGCAGTTCTTC | CSVPPRGSSTGEQFF
TRBD1 | TRBJ2-3 | few | TRBV9 | TGTGCCAGCAGCGACGCCCTGACAGGGGGCGGGACAGATACGCAGTATTTT | CASSDALTGGGTDTQYF
. | TRBJ1-2 | . | TRBV9 | TGTGCCAGCATGGGGGCAGGAGACTATGGCTACACCTTC | CASMGAGDYGYTF
TRBD1 | TRBJ2-7 | . | TRBV7-8 | TGTGCCAGCAGCCACCGGGACAGGAACTACGAGCAGTACTTC | CASSHRDRNYEQYF
. | TRBJ2-1 | . | TRBV5-1 | TGCGCCAGCAGCTTGGGTTACAGGATCGAAGAGCAGTTCTTC | CASSLGYRIEEQFF
TRBD1 | TRBJ2-5 | . | TRBV5-4 | TGTGCCAGCAGCCCAAGGCTGGGACAGGGCCACCAAGAGACCCAGTACTTC | CASSPRLGQGHQETQYF
. | TRBJ2-7 | . | TRBV27 | TGTGCCAGCAGTTTTGCGGACAACTACGAGCAGTACTTC | CASSFADNYEQYF
TRBD1 | TRBJ1-1 | . | TRBV11-2 | TGTGCCAGCACAACCTCAGGGGGGAACACTGAAGCTTTCTTT | CASTTSGGNTEAFF
TRBD1 | TRBJ2-2 | . | TRBV6-5 | TGTGCCAGCACCCAAAGACAGGGAAGCCCCGGGGAGCTGTTTTTT | CASTQRQGSPGELFF
TRBD1 | TRBJ2-4 | . | TRBV7-9 | TGTGCCAGCACCACCACCGCGACAGGGCCCCCCAACATTCAGTACTTC | CASTTTATGPPNIQYF
. | TRBJ2-7 | . | TRBV6-2/TRBV6-3 | TGTGCCAGCAGTACTCGGGACTCCTGGGCGTCCCACGAGCAGTACTTC | CASSTRDSWASHEQYF
TRBD1 | TRBJ1-6 | once | TRBV20-1 | TGCAGTGCTAGTGCGGGACAGGCTCTTAATTCACCCCTCCACTTT | CSASAGQALNSPLHF
. | TRBJ1-6 | . | TRBV30 | TGTGCCTGGAGGGCAAAACCGTTCGTTACTTCACCCCTCCACTTT | CAWRAKPFVTSPLHF
. | TRBJ2-1 | . | TRBV7-6 | TGTGCCAGCAGCTTATCTGGGAGTGACTACAATGAGCAGTTCTTC | CASSLSGSDYNEQFF
. | TRBJ2-7 | . | TRBV5-1 | TGCGCCAGCAGCTTGCGTGGGGGGGCCGATTTACTAAGCTCCTACGAGCAGTACTTC | CASSLRGGADLLSSYEQYF
. | TRBJ2-7 | . | TRBV6-1 | TGTGCCAGCAGTGATCCCGACAGAGTCTACGAGCAGTACTTC | CASSDPDRVYEQYF
. | TRBJ1-6 | once | TRBV21-1 | TGTGCCAGCAGCAAAGGGAAGAGAAGGGGTGGAAATTCACCCCTCCACTTT | CASSKGKRRGGNSPLHF
. | TRBJ1-3 | . | TRBV28 | TGTGCCAGCAGTTTCCAGGGCAGGGGAAACACCATATATTTT | CASSFQGRGNTIYF